The entry that follows covers one T cell receptor (beta chain) sequence. Its antigen is currently unknown. These data come from a study of OX40 agonist ivuxolimab in advanced cancers. On the study more broadly: Earlier treatment with anti-PD-1, anti-PD-L1 or anti-CTLA-4 was permitted, and over 35% had received some.

Generated by immunoSEQ multiplex PCR, the TCRdb table keeps only in-frame clones and is missing some. The profile covers about 60,000 clones, with 65% to 85% appearing a single time and roughly 30% taken by the ten largest. Study-level findings and limits: The CD4+ and CD8+ T cells in the blood had expanded clonally by week 6 at 0.1 to 3.0 mg/kg.

This CDR3 has 12 residues. V was pared by 8 bases and J by 8 bases, with 15 bases between. Germline CDR1 reads MNHEY; CDR2 reads SVGAGI. This chain connects TRBV6-5 to TRBJ1-2; the D gene is possibly TRBD1 (6 bases). Material: CD4+ or CD8+ T cells sorted from blood, obtained in a trial of the OX40 agonist ivuxolimab. The receptor's source is an adult with an advanced solid tumor such as melanoma, head and neck, liver or kidney cancer. The CDR3 protein is CASSGTGNGYTF. CDR3 coding DNA: TGTGCCAGCTCGGGAACAGGGAACGGCTACACCTTC.